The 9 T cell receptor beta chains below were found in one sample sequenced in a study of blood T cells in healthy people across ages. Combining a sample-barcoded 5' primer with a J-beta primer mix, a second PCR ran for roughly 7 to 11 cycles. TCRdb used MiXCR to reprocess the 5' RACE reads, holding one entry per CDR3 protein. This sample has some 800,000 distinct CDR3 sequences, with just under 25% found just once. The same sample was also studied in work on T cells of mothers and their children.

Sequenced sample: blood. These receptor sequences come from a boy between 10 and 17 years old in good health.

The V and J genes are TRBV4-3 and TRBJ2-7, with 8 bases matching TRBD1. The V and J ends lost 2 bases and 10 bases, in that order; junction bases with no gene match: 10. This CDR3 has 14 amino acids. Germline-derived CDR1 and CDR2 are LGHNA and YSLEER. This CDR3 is CASSQLPGQELQYF. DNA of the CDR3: TGCGCCAGCAGCCAACTACCGGGACAGGAATTACAGTACTTC.

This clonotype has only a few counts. CDR3 DNA: TGTGCCAGCAGCCCCATAGTGGGGAGCATTCAGTACTTC. It codes for CASSPIVGSIQYF. V usage is TRBV7-2 and J usage is TRBJ2-4, with D tentatively TRBD2 (5 bases). Germline-derived CDR1 and CDR2 are SGHTA and FQGNSA. Deletions cut 5 bases from V and 9 bases from J, with 14 bases between. This CDR3 has 13 amino acids.

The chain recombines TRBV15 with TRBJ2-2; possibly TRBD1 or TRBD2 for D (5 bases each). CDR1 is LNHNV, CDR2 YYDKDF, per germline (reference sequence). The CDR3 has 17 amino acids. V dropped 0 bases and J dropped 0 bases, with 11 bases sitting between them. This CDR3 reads CATSREGTDSNTGELFF. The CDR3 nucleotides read TGTGCCACCAGCAGAGAAGGGACCGACTCGAACACCGGGGAGCTGTTTTTT.

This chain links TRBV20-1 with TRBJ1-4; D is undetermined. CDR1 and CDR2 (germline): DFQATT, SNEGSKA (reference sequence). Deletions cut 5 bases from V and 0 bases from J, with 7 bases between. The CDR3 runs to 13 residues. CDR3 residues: CSAPPPTNEKLFF. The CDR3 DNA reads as TGCAGTGCTCCACCGCCAACTAATGAAAAACTGTTTTTT.

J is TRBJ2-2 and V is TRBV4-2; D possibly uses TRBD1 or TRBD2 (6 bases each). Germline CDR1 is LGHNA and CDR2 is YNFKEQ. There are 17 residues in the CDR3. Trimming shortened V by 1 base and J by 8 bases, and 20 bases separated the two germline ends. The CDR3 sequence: CASSQAPDRGARGELFF. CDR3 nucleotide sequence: TGTGCCAGCAGCCAAGCCCCCGATAGGGGGGCGCGGGGGGAGCTGTTTTTT.

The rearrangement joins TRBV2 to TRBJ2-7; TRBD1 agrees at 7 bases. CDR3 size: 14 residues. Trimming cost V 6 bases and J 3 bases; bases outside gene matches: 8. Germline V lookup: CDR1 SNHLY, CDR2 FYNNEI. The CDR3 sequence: CASSIRDSDYEQYF. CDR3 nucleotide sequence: TGTGCCAGCAGCATCCGGGACAGCGACTACGAGCAGTACTTC.

The CDR3 protein is CASKGQGLSYEQYF. The DNA of the CDR3 is TGTGCCAGCAAGGGACAGGGGCTTTCCTACGAGCAGTACTTC. The chain uses TRBV28 and TRBJ2-5; 10 bases fit TRBD1. Matching the DNA end better, TRBJ2-7 makes the J call doubtful. CDR3 size: 14 residues. The germline V gene has CDR1 MDHEN and CDR2 SYDVKM.

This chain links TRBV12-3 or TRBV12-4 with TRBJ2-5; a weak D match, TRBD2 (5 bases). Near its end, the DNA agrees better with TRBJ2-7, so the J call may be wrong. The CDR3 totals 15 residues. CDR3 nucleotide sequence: TGTGCCAGCAGTCGCTCTAGTGGACTGTTAGGCGAGCAGTACTTC. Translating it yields CASSRSSGLLGEQYF.

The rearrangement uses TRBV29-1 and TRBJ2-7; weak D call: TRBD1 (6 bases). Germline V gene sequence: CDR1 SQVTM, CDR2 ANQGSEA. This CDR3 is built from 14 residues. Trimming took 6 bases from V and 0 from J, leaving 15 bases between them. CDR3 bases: TGCAGCGTCCTAAGGACAGAAAGCTCCTACGAGCAGTACTTC. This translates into CSVLRTESSYEQYF.